Each of the 17 T cell receptor beta chains below was sequenced from the same sample in a study of human T cells and chemical hapten exposure. TCRdb ran MiXCR on the RACE reads and lists one entry per CDR3 protein. This sample has about 120,000 distinct CDR3 sequences; roughly 14% occur once, and the top ten carry approximately 2.8%. The time point was: pre-sensitization, week 0. This sample's treatment: therapeutic diphenylcyclopropenone sensitization with weekly scalp DPC. The material was whole blood, obtained in connection with sensitization to the hapten diphenylcyclopropenone (DPC). Receptor source: a woman aged 18-29 years with alopecia areata. Some clones in this sample may be carry-over from other donors' samples.

This clonotype was seen a few times. The rearrangement joins TRBV7-9 to TRBJ2-2; no definite D call. The germline gives CDR1 SEHNR, CDR2 FQNEAQ (reference sequence). V dropped 6 bases and J dropped 7 bases, with 6 bases sitting between them. This CDR3 is 11 amino acids long. CDR3 in DNA: TGTGCCAGCAGACGTGACGGGGAGCTGTTTTTT. As protein: CASRRDGELFF.

This rearrangement joins TRBV5-1 to TRBJ2-3, with TRBD1 matching over 7 bases. CDR3 size: 16 residues. V dropped 4 bases and J dropped 2; count of bases not matched to a gene: 10. Germline lookup yields CDR1 SGHRS and CDR2 YFSETQ. CDR3 residues: CASSPGQERNTDTQYF. For the CDR3, the DNA is TGCGCCAGCAGCCCCGGACAGGAGAGAAACACAGATACGCAGTATTTT. Full variable domain (missing parts from reference TRBV5-1 and TRBJ2-3): KAGVTQTPRYLIKTRGQQVTLSCSPISGHRSVSWYQQTPGQGLQFLFEYFSETQRNKGNFPGRFSGRQFSNSRSEMNVSTLELGDSALYLCASSPGQERNTDTQYFGPGTRLTVL.

This chain joins TRBV6-2 or TRBV6-3 and TRBJ2-6; D is perhaps TRBD1 (6 bases). The CDR3 runs 17 residues. V was trimmed by 3 bases and J by 4 bases, leaving 16 bases between them. Germline V CDR1 and CDR2: MNHEY, SVGEGT. CDR3 amino acids: CASSYGINRAGANVLTF. The CDR3 region has the DNA TGTGCCAGCAGTTATGGGATTAACAGGGCGGGGGCCAACGTCCTGACTTTC.

This clonotype was picked up a small number of times. V is TRBV19 and J is TRBJ2-3, with D unclear. CDR1 and CDR2 (germline): LNHDA, SQIVND (reference sequence). This CDR3 region has 13 residues. The V gene lost 9 bases and the J gene lost 4 bases, with 14 bases spanning the gap. CDR3 loop: CASRTSTSDTQYF. CDR3 nucleotides: TGTGCCAGCCGAACTTCAACCTCAGATACGCAGTATTTT.

The chain recombines TRBV3-1 with TRBJ1-4; D is ambiguous. The V end lost 1 base, the J end lost 9 bases, and 12 bases lay between the germline ends. The germline gives CDR1 LGHDT, CDR2 YNNKEL (reference sequence). The CDR3 totals 14 residues. CDR3 sequence: CASSQGASSKKLFF. CDR3 nucleotides: TGTGCCAGCAGCCAAGGCGCCTCGTCGAAAAAACTGTTTTTT. Variable domain in full (rest from reference TRBV3-1 and TRBJ1-4): DTAVSQTPKYLVTQMGNDKSIKCEQNLGHDTMYWYKQDSKKFLKIMFSYNNKELIINETVPNRFSPKSPDKAHLNLHINSLELGDSAVYFCASSQGASSKKLFFGSGTQLSVL.

This clonotype came up many times. The chain couples TRBV5-5 to TRBJ2-5; D uncertain. Per the germline V gene, CDR1 is SGHKS and CDR2 is YYEKEE (reference sequence). The CDR3 runs 14 residues. Trimming pared 1 base from V and 4 bases from J, leaving 11 bases between. CDR3 region: CASSLQAPRETQYF. CDR3 DNA: TGTGCCAGCAGCTTGCAGGCTCCCCGAGAGACCCAGTACTTC.

The V gene is TRBV30, the J gene TRBJ2-7; weak D call: TRBD1 (5 bases). Between the trimmed V and J ends, which lost 0 bases and 0 bases, there was a span of 12 bases. The CDR3 contains 15 residues. The germline V gene encodes CDR1 GTSNPN and CDR2 SVGIG (reference sequence). The CDR3: CAWSVGVLSSYEQYF. The CDR3 DNA sequence: TGTGCCTGGAGTGTAGGGGTATTGAGCTCCTACGAGCAGTACTTC. The entire variable domain, with the rest obtained from reference TRBV30 and TRBJ2-7, is as follows: SQTIHQWPATLVQPVGSPLSLECTVEGTSNPNLYWYRQAAGRGLQLLFYSVGIGQISSEVPQNLSASRPQDRQFILSSKKLLLSDSGFYLCAWSVGVLSSYEQYFGPGTRLTVT.

This clonotype was seen repeatedly, ten times or more. The V gene is TRBV29-1, the J gene TRBJ2-5; D may match TRBD1 or TRBD2 (6 bases each). The CDR3 has 14 residues. The V gene's germline CDR1 is SQVTM and CDR2 ANQGSEA. Trimming removed 0 bases at V and 5 bases at J, with 13 bases between. CDR3 nucleotides: TGCAGCGTTGAAGATCGGGGGCCTCGGGAGACCCAGTACTTC. Its protein product is CSVEDRGPRETQYF.

This clonotype was picked up one time. V and J are TRBV5-1 and TRBJ2-1; D remains ambiguous. This CDR3 contains 15 residues. CDR1 is SGHRS and CDR2 is YFSETQ in the germline V gene. V dropped 1 base and J dropped 11 bases, with 19 bases sitting between them. The CDR3 loop is CASSLLFVSVDKQFF. CDR3 coding DNA: TGCGCCAGCAGCTTGCTTTTCGTTTCGGTCGATAAGCAGTTCTTC.

This chain connects TRBV20-1 to TRBJ2-5; D unclear. Germline V gene sequence: CDR1 DFQATT, CDR2 SNEGSKA (reference sequence). The V end was cut by 4 bases, the J end by 5 bases, with 17 bases between. The CDR3 contains 14 residues. CDR3 loop: CSAMRESRVETQYF. In DNA, the CDR3 is TGCAGTGCTATGCGAGAATCTAGGGTCGAGACCCAGTACTTC.

For this clonotype: A much larger clone differs from this one at a single base, so this may be a read error. Because it lacks the conserved phenylalanine or tryptophan at the end, this CDR3 is likely a read error. The chain couples TRBV2 to TRBJ1-2, with 9 bases identical to TRBD1. J lost 3 bases, V lost 6 bases, and 14 bases had no gene match. Germline CDR1 is SNHLY and CDR2 is FYNNEI. The CDR3 is 17 amino acids. For the CDR3, the DNA is TGTGCCAGCAGACCTAACAGGGGGCGGTCGGTAGACTATGGCTACACCTCC. Encoded protein: CASRPNRGRSVDYGYTS.

The chain links TRBV6-2 or TRBV6-3 to TRBJ1-1; a possible D gene is TRBD1 (6 bases). The ends were cut back, 6 bases at V and 1 base at J, with 9 bases in the middle. Germline CDR1 reads MNHEY; CDR2 reads SVGEGT. The CDR3 length is 13 residues. CDR3 region: CASRRGQNTEAFF. CDR3 coding DNA: TGTGCCAGCAGACGGGGACAGAACACTGAAGCTTTCTTT.

This clonotype was detected only a few times. The J gene is TRBJ2-7, the V gene TRBV28, with D tentatively TRBD1 or TRBD2 (5 bases each). The germline V gene has CDR1 MDHEN and CDR2 SYDVKM. Deletions cut 3 bases from V and 8 bases from J, with 14 bases between. The CDR3 runs 13 residues. The DNA of the CDR3 is TGTGCCAGCAGTTTTGGGTCGGGGCGTCAGCAGTACTTC. Amino acids: CASSFGSGRQQYF.

This clonotype showed up many times. The rearrangement joins TRBV7-9 to TRBJ2-2, with D unclear. This CDR3 region has 16 residues. Germline assignment: CDR1 SEHNR and CDR2 FQNEAQ (reference sequence). V dropped 2 bases and J dropped 2 bases, with 12 bases sitting between them. This CDR3 is CASSLSRLRNTGELFF. The CDR3 DNA sequence: TGTGCCAGCAGCTTATCCCGACTCAGAAACACCGGGGAGCTGTTTTTT.

The chain combines TRBV4-3 with TRBJ1-3; D uncertain. Germline assignment: CDR1 LGHNA and CDR2 YSLEER. The V and J ends lost 0 bases and 0 bases respectively, with 6 bases between them. The CDR3 length is 15 residues. Here the CDR3 reads CASSQEGHSGNTIYF. The CDR3 DNA reads TGCGCCAGCAGCCAAGAGGGCCACTCTGGAAACACCATATATTTT.

This clonotype turned up a few times. J is TRBJ2-1 and V is TRBV25-1; D is possibly TRBD1 (5 bases). CDR3 length equals 13 residues. V was clipped by 0 bases and J by 8 bases, with 8 bases between them. The germline V gene encodes CDR1 MGHDK and CDR2 SYGVNS. In DNA form, the CDR3 reads TGTGCCAGCAGTGAATACAAAGGGGATGAGCAGTTCTTC. Translation gives CASSEYKGDEQFF.

Here the CDR3 DNA reads TGCGCCAGCAGGGGACCCACCATGAACACTGAAGCTTTCTTT. Its protein product is CASRGPTMNTEAFF. The chain has TRBV4-1 and TRBJ1-1; a possible D gene is TRBD1 (5 bases). The CDR3 spans 14 residues. The V end was cut by 6 bases, the J end by 0 bases, with 11 bases between. Germline CDR1 and CDR2: MGHRA and YSYEKL.